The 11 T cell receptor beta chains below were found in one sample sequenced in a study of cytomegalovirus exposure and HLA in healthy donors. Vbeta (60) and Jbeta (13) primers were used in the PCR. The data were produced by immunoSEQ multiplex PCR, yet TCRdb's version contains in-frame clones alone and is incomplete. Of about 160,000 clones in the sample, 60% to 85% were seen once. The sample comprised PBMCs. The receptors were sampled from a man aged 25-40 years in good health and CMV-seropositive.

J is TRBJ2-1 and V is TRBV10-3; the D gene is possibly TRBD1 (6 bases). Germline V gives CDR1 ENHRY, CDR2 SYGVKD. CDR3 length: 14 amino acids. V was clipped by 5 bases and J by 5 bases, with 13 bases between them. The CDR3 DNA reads TGTGCCATCAGTCCCCGAGACAGGAACAATGAGCAGTTCTTC. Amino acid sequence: CAISPRDRNNEQFF.

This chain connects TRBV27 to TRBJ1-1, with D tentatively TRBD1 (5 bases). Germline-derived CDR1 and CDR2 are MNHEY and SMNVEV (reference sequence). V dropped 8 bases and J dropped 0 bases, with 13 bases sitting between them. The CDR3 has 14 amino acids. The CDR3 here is CASYRDSLNTEAFF. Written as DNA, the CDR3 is TGTGCCAGCTATAGGGACTCGTTGAACACTGAAGCTTTCTTT.

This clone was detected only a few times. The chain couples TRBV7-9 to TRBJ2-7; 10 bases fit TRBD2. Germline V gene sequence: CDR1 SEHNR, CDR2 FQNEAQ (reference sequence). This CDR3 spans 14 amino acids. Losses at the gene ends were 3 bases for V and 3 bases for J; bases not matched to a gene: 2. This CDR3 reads CASSLTSGYYEQYF. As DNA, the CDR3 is TGTGCCAGCAGCTTGACTAGCGGGTACTACGAGCAGTACTTC.

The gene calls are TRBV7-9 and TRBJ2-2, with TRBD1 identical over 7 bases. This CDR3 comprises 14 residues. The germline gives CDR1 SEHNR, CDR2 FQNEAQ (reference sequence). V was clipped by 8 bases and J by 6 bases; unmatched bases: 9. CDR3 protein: CASCSTGLAGELFF. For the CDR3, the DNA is TGTGCCAGCTGCTCGACAGGGTTGGCCGGGGAGCTGTTTTTT.

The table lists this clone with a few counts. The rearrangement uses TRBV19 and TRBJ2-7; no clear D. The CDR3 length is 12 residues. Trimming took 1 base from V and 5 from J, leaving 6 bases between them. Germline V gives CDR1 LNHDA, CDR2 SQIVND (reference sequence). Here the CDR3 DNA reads TGTGCCAGTAGTATAGGCGGCAACGAGCAGTACTTC. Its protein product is CASSIGGNEQYF.

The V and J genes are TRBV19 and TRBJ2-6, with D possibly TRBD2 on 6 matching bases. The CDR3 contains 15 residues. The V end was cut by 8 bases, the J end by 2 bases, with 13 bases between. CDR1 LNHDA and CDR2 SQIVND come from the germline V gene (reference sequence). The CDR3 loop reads CASGGGLAGANVLTF. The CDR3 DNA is TGTGCCAGTGGAGGAGGGTTAGCTGGGGCCAACGTCCTGACTTTC.

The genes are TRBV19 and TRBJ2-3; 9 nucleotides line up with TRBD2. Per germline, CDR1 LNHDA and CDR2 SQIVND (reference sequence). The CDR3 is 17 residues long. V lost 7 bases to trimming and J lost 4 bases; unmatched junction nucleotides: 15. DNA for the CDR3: TGTGCCAGTACCGAAAATTTGCGGGGGGGAATGGCAGATACGCAGTATTTT. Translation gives CASTENLRGGMADTQYF.

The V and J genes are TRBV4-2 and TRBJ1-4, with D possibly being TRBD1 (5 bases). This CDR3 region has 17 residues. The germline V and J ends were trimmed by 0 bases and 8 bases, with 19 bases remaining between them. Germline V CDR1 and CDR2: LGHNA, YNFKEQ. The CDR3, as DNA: TGTGCCAGCAGCCAAGAAAGGGGCTCTCACCCGGAGGAAAAACTGTTTTTT. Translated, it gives CASSQERGSHPEEKLFF.

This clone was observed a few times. CDR3 in amino acids: CASSEWEGGEQYF. The CDR3 coding sequence is TGTGCCAGCAGTGAATGGGAAGGGGGCGAGCAGTACTTC. The genes are TRBV6-1 and TRBJ2-7; tentatively, D is TRBD1 (6 bases). Germline-derived CDR1 and CDR2 are MNHNS and SASEGT. The germline V and J ends were trimmed by 2 bases and 6 bases, with 11 bases remaining between them. This CDR3 comprises 13 residues.

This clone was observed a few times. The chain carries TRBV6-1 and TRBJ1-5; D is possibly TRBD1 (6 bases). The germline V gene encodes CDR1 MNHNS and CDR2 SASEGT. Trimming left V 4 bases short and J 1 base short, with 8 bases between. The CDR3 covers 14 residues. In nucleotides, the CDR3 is TGTGCCAGCAGTGCTACAGGGAGCAATCAGCCCCAGCATTTT. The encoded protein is CASSATGSNQPQHF.

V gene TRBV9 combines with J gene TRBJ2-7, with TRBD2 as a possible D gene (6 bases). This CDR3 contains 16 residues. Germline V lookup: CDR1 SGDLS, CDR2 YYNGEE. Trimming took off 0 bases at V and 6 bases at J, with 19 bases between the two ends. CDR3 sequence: CASSVGVNGGNSEQYF. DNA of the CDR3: TGTGCCAGCAGCGTAGGTGTAAATGGAGGGAACTCCGAGCAGTACTTC.